This T cell receptor beta chain appears in the sequencing data of a study of T cell responses to AZD1222 COVID-19 vaccine. Study results and caveats: Clonal diversity was possibly underestimated; the donors were predominantly white British and more often female. Per reports, nearly half of all spike-specific TCRs target regions that are unmutated in variants. Spike-specific TCR depth and breadth grew after two AZD1222 doses.

Whether given at about 4 or about 12 weeks, second doses were pooled. Note on this clone: Its matching antigen is unknown.

Some clones are missing from TCRdb's copy, which holds only in-frame ones; the method was immunoSEQ multiplex PCR. The sample has 150,000 to 250,000 clones; approximately 93% are singletons. Trimming took off 1 base at V and 4 bases at J, with 11 bases between the two ends. There are 14 residues in the CDR3. CDR1 is SEHNR and CDR2 is FQNEAQ in the germline V gene (reference sequence). The receptor was isolated from an adult who received the AZD1222 COVID-19 vaccine. The chain employs TRBV7-9 and TRBJ2-7; possible D gene TRBD1, 6 bases. Sequenced here: peripheral blood, sampled 28 days after the second AZD1222 dose. The CDR3 coding sequence is TGTGCCAGCAGCTTAGATCCGGACAGTTACGAGCAGTACTTC. Residues: CASSLDPDSYEQYF.